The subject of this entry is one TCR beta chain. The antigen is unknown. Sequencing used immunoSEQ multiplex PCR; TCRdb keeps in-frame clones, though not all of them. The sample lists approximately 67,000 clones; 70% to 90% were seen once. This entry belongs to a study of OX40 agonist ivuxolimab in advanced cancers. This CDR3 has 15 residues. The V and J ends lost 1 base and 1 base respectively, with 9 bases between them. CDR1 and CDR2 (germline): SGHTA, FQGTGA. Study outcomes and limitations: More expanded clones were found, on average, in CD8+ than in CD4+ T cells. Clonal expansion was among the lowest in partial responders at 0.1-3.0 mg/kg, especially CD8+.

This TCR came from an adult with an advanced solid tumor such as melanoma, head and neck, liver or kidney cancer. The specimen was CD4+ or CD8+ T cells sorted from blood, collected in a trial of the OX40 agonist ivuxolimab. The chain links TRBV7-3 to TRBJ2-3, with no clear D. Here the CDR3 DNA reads TGTGCCAGCAGCTTAAACTCCCGGGGCACAGATACGCAGTATTTT. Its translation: CASSLNSRGTDTQYF.